The present T cell receptor (beta chain) was sequenced within a study of shared clonotypes between healthy human individuals. Study background: CD4 naive and memory got three plates each, CD8 naive two, CD8 memory one. Study outcomes and limitations: The naive CD4 repertoires of a handful of donors were compared, and 5% to 6.5% of clonotypes were shared.

Genomic DNA from each subset was divided evenly over several immunoSEQ plates. TCRdb keeps only in-frame clones here, not all; method: immunoSEQ multiplex PCR. The data contain about 1,800,000 clones, over 85% of them singletons. The CDR3 loop spans 13 amino acids. Germline-derived CDR1 and CDR2 are SGHRS and YFSETQ. The V and J ends lost 4 bases and 4 bases respectively, with 9 bases between them. The naive CD8 population came from CD45RO-negative cells selected for CCR7, without terminally differentiated effector memory CD45RA+ cells. All the donors were Caucasian adults who lived in Nashville, Tennessee. On this clone: The target antigen is unknown.

The gene calls are TRBV5-1 and TRBJ1-3; D gene unclear. The material sequenced was naive CD8+ T cells sorted from blood. The receptor's source is a man aged 18 to 29 in good health. The CDR3 DNA reads as TGCGCCAGCAGCCGAGAAATCGGAAACACCATATATTTT. Amino acid sequence: CASSREIGNTIYF.